This T cell receptor (beta chain) was sequenced for a study of T-cell memory formation after mild COVID-19. Study details: Clusters of TCRs were largely donor specific.

Unmatched junction bases numbered 8, after V lost 3 bases and J lost 4 bases. Germline-derived CDR1 and CDR2 are SGHAT and FQNNGV. This CDR3 has 16 amino acids. Many counts were recorded for this clonotype. Its specificity is unknown. TCRdb redid the calling of the 5' RACE reads with MiXCR, one entry per CDR3 protein. This table has 200,000 to 250,000 distinct CDR3 sequences, 10% appearing once. Study-level findings and limits: Detection of some responders pre-infection suggested pre-existing cross-reactive memory T cells participated.

This sequence originates from a man younger than 35 who had mild COVID-19 (a few samples of this study predate the infection). Cell type and time point are not known. This rearrangement joins TRBV11-2 to TRBJ1-5, with 8 bases aligning to TRBD1. The sequencing input was PBMCs or a T cell subset sorted from them (not recorded which). The CDR3 bases are TGTGCCAGCAGCTTTTACGGACAGGGCTTAAATCAGCCCCAGCATTTT. Amino acid sequence: CASSFYGQGLNQPQHF.